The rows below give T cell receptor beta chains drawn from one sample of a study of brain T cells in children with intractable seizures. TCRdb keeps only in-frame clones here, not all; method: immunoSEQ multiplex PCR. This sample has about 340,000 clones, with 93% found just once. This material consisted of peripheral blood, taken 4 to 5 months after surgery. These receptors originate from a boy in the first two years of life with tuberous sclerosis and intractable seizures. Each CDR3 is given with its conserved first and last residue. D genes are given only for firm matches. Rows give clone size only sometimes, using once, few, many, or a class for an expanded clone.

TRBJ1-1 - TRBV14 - CASSQVGTAVLSTEAFF TGTGCCAGCAGCCAAGTCGGAACGGCCGTATTGAGTACTGAAGCTTTCTTT
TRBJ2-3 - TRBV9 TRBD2 CASSVGAGGLGDTQYF TGTGCCAGCAGCGTAGGAGCGGGAGGCTTAGGAGATACGCAGTATTTT
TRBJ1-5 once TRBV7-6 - CASSRNPEGNQPQHF TGTGCCAGCAGCCGAAATCCAGAAGGCAATCAGCCCCAGCATTTT
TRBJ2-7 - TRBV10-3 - CAIRPGQEGFDEQYF TGTGCCATCAGGCCCGGACAGGAGGGGTTTGACGAGCAGTACTTC
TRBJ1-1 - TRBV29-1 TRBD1 CSAGQGNTEAFF TGCAGCGCGGGACAGGGGAACACTGAAGCTTTCTTT
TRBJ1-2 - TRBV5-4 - CASSLGDVLSYTF TGTGCCAGCAGCTTGGGGGACGTTCTTAGCTACACCTTC
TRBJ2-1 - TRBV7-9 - CASSPRTGNNEQFF TGTGCCAGCAGCCCTCGGACGGGAAACAATGAGCAGTTCTTC
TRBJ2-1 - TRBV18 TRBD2 CASSPPERGTSYNEQFF TGTGCCAGCTCACCCCCCGAGCGGGGGACCTCCTACAATGAGCAGTTCTTC
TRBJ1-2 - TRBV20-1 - CSAVGYGYTF TGCAGTGCGGTCGGCTATGGCTACACCTTC
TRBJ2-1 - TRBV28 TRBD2 CASSFAGLEAGEQFF TGTGCCAGCAGTTTCGCGGGACTAGAAGCTGGTGAGCAGTTCTTC
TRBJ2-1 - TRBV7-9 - CASSLRVGLYNEQFF TGTGCCAGCAGCTTAAGGGTAGGGCTCTACAATGAGCAGTTCTTC
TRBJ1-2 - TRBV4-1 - CASSQGLGAFIGYTF TGCGCCAGCAGCCAAGGGCTGGGGGCCTTTATAGGCTACACCTTC
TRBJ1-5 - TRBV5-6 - CASSLGKVGQPQHF TGTGCCAGCAGCTTGGGAAAGGTCGGGCAGCCCCAGCATTTT
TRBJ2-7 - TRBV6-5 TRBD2 CASSLTSGGSEQYF TGTGCCAGCAGCCTGACTAGCGGGGGTTCCGAGCAGTACTTC
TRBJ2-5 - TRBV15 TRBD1 CATSRDFSGQRKETQYF TGTGCCACCAGCAGAGATTTTTCGGGACAGCGAAAAGAGACCCAGTACTTC
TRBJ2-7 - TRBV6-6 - CASSYRGAHEQYF TGTGCCAGCAGTTACCGGGGGGCCCACGAGCAGTACTTC
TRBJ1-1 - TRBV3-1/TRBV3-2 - CASSQGGADTEAFF TGTGCCAGCAGCCAAGGGGGGGCCGACACTGAAGCTTTCTTT
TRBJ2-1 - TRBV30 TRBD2 CAWSTTSVRNEQFF TGTGCCTGGAGCACGACTAGCGTTCGGAATGAGCAGTTCTTC
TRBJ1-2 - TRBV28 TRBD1 CASSLSVDRAYGYTF TGTGCCAGCAGTTTATCCGTCGACAGGGCCTATGGCTACACCTTC
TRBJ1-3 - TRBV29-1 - CSVEDPGISGNTIYF TGCAGCGTTGAAGATCCAGGGATCTCTGGAAACACCATATATTTT
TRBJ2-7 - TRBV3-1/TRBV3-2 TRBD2 CASSQTSGPSFYEQYF TGTGCCAGCAGCCAAACTAGCGGACCCTCCTTCTACGAGCAGTACTTC
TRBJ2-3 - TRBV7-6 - CASSLAVAETQYF TGTGCCAGCAGCTTAGCAGTGGCTGAGACGCAGTATTTT
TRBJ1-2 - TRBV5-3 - CARSSARAGPYGYTF TGTGCCAGAAGCTCGGCCAGGGCAGGTCCCTATGGCTACACCTTC